These 28 T cell receptor beta chains came from one sample sequenced in a study of molecular identifiers for immune sequencing clone quantification. TCRdb analysed the PCR reads with MiXCR anew, one entry per CDR3 protein. The data hold more than 550,000 distinct CDR3 sequences, with about 25% observed a single time. The sample consisted of naive CD8+ T cells from blood, with Jurkat cell RNA spiked in. The sample's subset: FACS-sorted CD8+CD4-CCR7+CD45RA+ naive T cells. Source of these receptors: a human donor in good health. Some libraries in this study had Jurkat cell RNA spiked in.

This clonotype appeared a few times. The J gene is TRBJ2-2, the V gene TRBV2, with D possibly matching TRBD1 (6 bases). V was clipped by 10 bases and J by 6 bases, with 15 bases between them. CDR1 and CDR2 (germline): SNHLY, FYNNEI. CDR3 size: 13 residues. The CDR3 coding sequence is TGTGCCATCGATACAGGGTTATCCGGGGAGCTGTTTTTT. Amino acid sequence: CAIDTGLSGELFF.

As to this clonotype: One base separates it from a far larger clone, so it is likely a read error. CDR3 amino acids: CANSLTSGGYNEQFF. The CDR3 bases are TGCGCCAACAGCCTAACTAGCGGGGGCTACAATGAGCAGTTCTTC. The chain combines TRBV4-1 with TRBJ2-1; 11 positions agree with TRBD2. CDR3 length: 15 amino acids. Germline CDR1 MGHRA, CDR2 YSYEKL.

The gene calls are TRBV5-4 and TRBJ2-3, with 10 bases lining up with TRBD2. The CDR3 length is 16 residues. V lost 4 bases and J lost 0; bases outside the gene matches: 5. Germline-derived CDR1 and CDR2 are SGHNT and YYREEE (reference sequence). The CDR3 nucleotides read TGTGCCAGCAGCCCGGGACTAGCGCTTAGCACAGATACGCAGTATTTT. Protein product: CASSPGLALSTDTQYF.

J is TRBJ2-2 and V is TRBV9; 7 bases fit TRBD2. The CDR3 runs to 15 residues. The germline CDR1 and CDR2 sequences are SGDLS and YYNGEE. V dropped 4 bases and J dropped 5; count of bases not matched to a gene: 8. The CDR3 loop reads CASSTRRGETGELFF. The CDR3 nucleotides are TGTGCCAGCAGCACCAGACGGGGGGAAACCGGGGAGCTGTTTTTT.

This clonotype was picked up many times. The J gene is TRBJ2-7, the V gene TRBV29-1; tentatively, D is TRBD1 (6 bases). The V end lost 4 bases, the J end lost 7 bases, and 17 bases lay between the germline ends. There are 13 residues in the CDR3. CDR1 is SQVTM and CDR2 is ANQGSEA in the germline V gene. The CDR3 spells CSVVQGRSLEQYF. In DNA, the CDR3 is TGCAGCGTTGTACAGGGCAGATCCCTAGAGCAGTACTTC.

This clonotype was counted at least ten times. V gene TRBV2 combines with J gene TRBJ1-2; TRBD1 matches at 7 bases. The CDR3 consists of 14 residues. CDR1 and CDR2 (germline): SNHLY, FYNNEI. V was pared by 1 base and J by 4 bases, with 3 bases of the junction left unmatched. The CDR3: CASSEGQGVYGYTF. Here the CDR3 DNA reads TGTGCCAGCAGTGAAGGACAGGGAGTCTATGGCTACACCTTC.

Remarks on this clonotype: Germline is not matched at one junction end, which may reflect a read error. CDR3 sequence: CASSFPSGATYHEQFF. The CDR3 DNA follows: TGTGCCAGCAGTTTCCCTAGCGGGGCCACCTACCATGAGCAGTTCTTC. The chain combines TRBV27 with TRBJ2-1, with 9 nucleotides matching TRBD2. The CDR3 is made up of 16 amino acids. The germline gives CDR1 MNHEY, CDR2 SMNVEV (reference sequence).

This clonotype was counted ten times or more. The J gene is TRBJ2-3, the V gene TRBV25-1; D may be TRBD1 or TRBD2 (5 bases each). The V gene lost 4 bases and the J gene lost 6 bases, with 17 bases spanning the gap. The germline CDR1 and CDR2 sequences are MGHDK and SYGVNS. The CDR3 loop spans 15 amino acids. The DNA for the CDR3 is TGTGCCAGCAGTGCTAGAGGGGTGTCGGCTGATACGCAGTATTTT. Its protein product is CASSARGVSADTQYF.

This sequence joins TRBV6-6 and TRBJ2-1; D is uncertain. The CDR3 extends over 17 amino acids. CDR1 is MNHNY and CDR2 is SVGAGI in the germline V gene (reference sequence). Between the trimmed V and J ends, which lost 6 bases and 0 bases, there was a span of 18 bases. The CDR3 coding sequence is TGTGCCAGCAGGGCTCATATCAGCACCTCCTCCTACAATGAGCAGTTCTTC. It encodes CASRAHISTSSYNEQFF.

Notes on this clonotype: Just one base apart from a much larger clone, this may be a read error. The chain uses TRBV28 and TRBJ2-7; the match to TRBD2 covers 7 bases. This CDR3 is built from 14 residues. With V trimmed by 8 bases and J by 2 bases, 9 bases remained unmatched. Per germline, CDR1 MDHEN and CDR2 SYDVKM. CDR3 bases: TGTGCCAGCGGTATGGCGGGAGTCACCTACGAGCAGTACTTC. Amino acid sequence: CASGMAGVTYEQYF.

This clonotype was picked up many times. V and J are TRBV20-1 and TRBJ2-7; TRBD2 agrees at 10 bases. J gave up 0 bases and V 1 base, and 0 bases lay outside the gene matches. Germline V gene lookup returns CDR1 DFQATT and CDR2 SNEGSKA (reference sequence). This CDR3 spans 14 amino acids. The CDR3 reads CSARGTSGSYEQYF. CDR3 DNA: TGCAGTGCTAGAGGGACTAGCGGCTCCTACGAGCAGTACTTC.

This clonotype showed up just a few times. The junction departs from the called germline gene at one end, perhaps through a read error. V gene TRBV3-1 combines with J gene TRBJ2-2, with a tentative D call TRBD2 (5 bases). The CDR3 has 15 residues. Germline V gives CDR1 LGHDT, CDR2 YNNKEL (reference sequence). The DNA of the CDR3 is TGTGCCAGCAGCCCAGAGACCGGGAACGCCGGGGAGCTGTTTTTT. This sequence encodes CASSPETGNAGELFF. The full variable domain, rest sourced from reference TRBV3-1 and TRBJ2-2, is DTAVSQTPKYLVTQMGNDKSIKCEQNLGHDTMYWYKQDSKKFLKIMFSYNNKELIINETVPNRFSPKSPDKAHLNLHINSLELGDSAVYFCASSPETGNAGELFFGEGSRLTVL.

V and J are TRBV9 and TRBJ2-3, with D tentatively TRBD1 (5 bases). CDR3 length: 16 residues. The germline gives CDR1 SGDLS, CDR2 YYNGEE. Trimming took off 3 bases at V and 1 base at J, with 15 bases between the two ends. The CDR3 nucleotides are TGTGCCAGCAGCGCCCATGACAGCTTGCGCACAGATACGCAGTATTTT. Translated, it gives CASSAHDSLRTDTQYF.

The V gene is TRBV10-2, the J gene TRBJ2-3, with TRBD2 identical over 8 bases. The CDR3 spans 15 residues. Germline assignment: CDR1 WSHSY and CDR2 SAAADI. Germline trimming cut 3 bases from V and 5 bases from J; bases unmatched to any gene: 7. The CDR3 bases are TGCGCCAGCAGTGAATCAGGACTAGCTCTAGATACGCAGTATTTT. Translating it yields CASSESGLALDTQYF.

This clonotype was counted between two and nine times. The chain has TRBV7-3 and TRBJ2-7; 9 bases agree with TRBD2. Germline lookup yields CDR1 SGHTA and CDR2 FQGTGA. V shed 0 bases, J shed 4 bases, and the junction held 4 bases outside the gene matches. The CDR3 extends over 15 amino acids. Written as DNA, the CDR3 is TGTGCCAGCAGCTTAACGGCTAGCGGGATTTACGAGCAGTACTTC. It specifies CASSLTASGIYEQYF.

In this sample, this clonotype turned up a few times. The genes are TRBV5-4 and TRBJ2-3; 12 bases line up with TRBD2. The CDR3 has 16 amino acids. The trim removed 4 bases at V and 4 bases at J, leaving 7 bases unmatched. Looked up from germline, CDR1 is SGHNT and CDR2 is YYREEE (reference sequence). The chain's CDR3 is CASSPWTSGVADTQYF. For the CDR3, the DNA is TGTGCCAGCAGCCCCTGGACTAGCGGGGTGGCAGATACGCAGTATTTT.

The V gene is TRBV5-1, the J gene TRBJ2-7; possible D gene TRBD2, 6 bases. The CDR3 consists of 16 residues. The ends were cut back, 3 bases at V and 0 bases at J, with 16 bases in the middle. Germline CDR1 and CDR2: SGHRS and YFSETQ. The CDR3 DNA is TGCGCCAGCAGCTCCCCCGGGGGTAGTAGCTCCTACGAGCAGTACTTC. It specifies CASSSPGGSSSYEQYF.

This clonotype was seen a handful of times. The chain has TRBV30 and TRBJ2-3; D unclear. The CDR3 consists of 15 residues. CDR1 and CDR2 (germline): GTSNPN, SVGIG (reference sequence). V was trimmed by 0 bases and J by 3 bases, leaving 13 bases between them. The CDR3 reads CAWSVLRVQTDTQYF. The CDR3 region has the DNA TGTGCCTGGAGTGTACTCCGGGTCCAGACAGATACGCAGTATTTT.

This clonotype was observed many times. This chain links TRBV6-4 with TRBJ2-5; 12 positions agree with TRBD1. The CDR3 is 18 amino acids. CDR1 and CDR2 (germline): MRHNA, SNTAGT. The trim removed 10 bases at V and 5 bases at J, leaving 20 bases unmatched. The CDR3: CATPGPSVGDRGHETQYF. CDR3 DNA sequence: TGTGCCACCCCAGGACCCTCTGTTGGGGACAGGGGGCATGAGACCCAGTACTTC.

In its sample, this clonotype was seen many times. This sequence joins TRBV30 and TRBJ2-7, with a possible D match to TRBD1 (6 bases). From germline, CDR1 is GTSNPN and CDR2 SVGIG (reference sequence). V was cut by 3 bases and J by 5 bases, with 14 bases left in between. The CDR3 totals 13 residues. The CDR3 DNA reads as TGTGCCTGGAGCCGGGACACGGGCCACGAGCAGTACTTC. This sequence encodes CAWSRDTGHEQYF. Variable domain in full (rest from reference TRBV30 and TRBJ2-7): SQTIHQWPATLVQPVGSPLSLECTVEGTSNPNLYWYRQAAGRGLQLLFYSVGIGQISSEVPQNLSASRPQDRQFILSSKKLLLSDSGFYLCAWSRDTGHEQYFGPGTRLTVT.

For this clonotype: Because it lacks the conserved phenylalanine or tryptophan at the end, this CDR3 is likely a read error. The chain recombines TRBV12-3 or TRBV12-4 with TRBJ1-2; D remains unclear. The CDR3 runs to 14 residues. The CDR3 DNA sequence: TGCGCCAGCAGCTCCTCCAGCCGCGTCTATGGCTACACCATC. Protein sequence: CASSSSSRVYGYTI.

This clonotype showed up many times. CDR3 in amino acids: CASGVRGYEQYF. Written as DNA, the CDR3 is TGTGCTAGTGGTGTTCGGGGATACGAGCAGTACTTC. V gene TRBV12-5 combines with J gene TRBJ2-7; D perhaps matches TRBD2 (5 bases). The length of the CDR3 is 12 residues. Germline V CDR1 and CDR2: LGHNT, FRNRAP. V dropped 5 bases and J dropped 4 bases, with 9 bases sitting between them.

This clonotype was counted only a few times. CDR3 coding DNA: TGTGCCAGCAGTGATGGGACAGGGGCTGGAAACACCATATATTTT. Its protein is CASSDGTGAGNTIYF. This rearrangement joins TRBV12-3 or TRBV12-4 to TRBJ1-3; 10 nucleotides align to TRBD1. The ends lost 5 bases at V and 2 bases at J; junction bases unmatched: 3. This CDR3 has 15 residues.

The genes are TRBV15 and TRBJ1-4, with D uncertain. The germline V and J ends were trimmed by 1 base and 2 bases, with 11 bases remaining between them. From germline, CDR1 is LNHNV and CDR2 YYDKDF (reference sequence). CDR3 length: 16 residues. In DNA, the CDR3 is TGTGCCACCAGCAGAGTGTGGGGTGCGACTAATGAAAAACTGTTTTTT. Translation gives CATSRVWGATNEKLFF.

In this sample, this clonotype turned up a few times. The J gene is TRBJ2-3, the V gene TRBV4-3; 9 positions match TRBD2. J gave up 6 bases and V 1 base, and 8 bases lay outside the gene matches. The CDR3 covers 16 residues. CDR1 is LGHNA, CDR2 YSLEER, per germline. CDR3 sequence (DNA): TGCGCCAGCAGCCAAGCCGCGGGACTAGCATCGGATACGCAGTATTTT. Protein sequence: CASSQAAGLASDTQYF.

This chain joins TRBV7-9 and TRBJ2-1; the D gene is possibly TRBD1 (6 bases). Germline values: CDR1 SEHNR, CDR2 FQNEAQ (reference sequence). CDR3 length: 16 amino acids. V was trimmed by 6 bases and J by 9 bases, leaving 24 bases between them. CDR3 amino acids: CASSSFTGISYGEQFF. The CDR3 nucleotides are TGTGCCAGCAGTTCATTTACAGGGATCTCCTATGGTGAGCAGTTCTTC. Full variable domain (missing parts from reference TRBV7-9 and TRBJ2-1): DTGVSQNPRHKITKRGQNVTFRCDPISEHNRLYWYRQTLGQGPEFLTYFQNEAQLEKSRLLSDRFSAERPKGSFSTLEIQRTEQGDSAMYLCASSSFTGISYGEQFFGPGTRLTVL.

A few counts support this clonotype. Given a much more abundant clone one base away, this may be a read error. This sequence joins TRBV29-1 and TRBJ2-7; weak D call: TRBD2 (6 bases). The CDR3 is 14 residues long. Germline V gene sequence: CDR1 SQVTM, CDR2 ANQGSEA. Trimming pared 3 bases from V and 2 bases from J, leaving 14 bases between. This chain's CDR3 is CSVDGGKPPYEQYF. The CDR3 DNA reads TGCAGCGTTGACGGGGGAAAGCCTCCCTACGAGCAGTACTTC.

This clonotype has ten or more counts. The V gene is TRBV24-1, the J gene TRBJ2-2; the D is unclear. The CDR3 length is 11 residues. Trimming took 9 bases from V and 6 from J, leaving 7 bases between them. The germline CDR1 and CDR2 sequences are KGHDR and SFDVKD. CDR3 coding DNA: TGTGCCACCGGGGATCCCGGGGAGCTGTTTTTT. Translating gives CATGDPGELFF.